This T cell receptor beta chain was recorded in a study of T-cell reconstitution after alpha-beta-depleted transplantation in children. Whole-study findings and limits: After one year, T-cell counts and TCRbeta diversity mostly came from new T cells.

Germline lookup yields CDR1 SGHRS and CDR2 YFSETQ. The CDR3 has 12 residues. V was shortened by 4 bases and J by 4 bases, with 8 bases between the two germline ends. Researchers prepared the TCRbeta library using unique molecular identifiers, the study reports. TCRdb passed the PCR reads through MiXCR, listing each CDR3 protein once. Of roughly 570,000 distinct CDR3 sequences in the sample, approximately 30% were seen once. This clonotype has just one count. The antigen is unknown. This receptor was identified in a boy under two years old with Wiskott-Aldrich syndrome, due to receive a stem cell transplant. V is TRBV5-1 and J is TRBJ2-5; no reliable D call. This material consisted of PBMCs, taken before TCRalphabeta/CD19-depleted stem cell transplant. The CDR3 sequence: CASSNSGETQYF. The CDR3, as DNA: TGCGCCAGCAGCAATTCTGGAGAGACCCAGTACTTC.